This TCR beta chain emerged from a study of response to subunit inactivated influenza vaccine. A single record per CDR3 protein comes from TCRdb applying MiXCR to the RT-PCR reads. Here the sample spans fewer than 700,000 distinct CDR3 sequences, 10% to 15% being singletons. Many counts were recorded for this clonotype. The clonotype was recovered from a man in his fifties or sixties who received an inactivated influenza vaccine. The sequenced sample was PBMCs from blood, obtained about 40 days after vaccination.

The CDR3 DNA follows: TGTGCCAGCAGCCAAGAAGGTGCGGGAGTTGGGACCCAGTACTTC. It is translated as CASSQEGAGVGTQYF. This chain joins TRBV4-2 and TRBJ2-5, with 7 bases fitting TRBD2. In germline, CDR1 is LGHNA, CDR2 YNFKEQ. The CDR3 length is 15 residues. Trimming took 0 bases from V and 7 from J; bases not matched to a gene: 8.